This TCR beta chain derives from a study of technical replicates of blood from several donors. The CDR3 runs to 14 residues. The germline V gene encodes CDR1 MDHEN and CDR2 SYDVKM. The germline V and J ends were trimmed by 3 bases and 0 bases, with 5 bases remaining between them. Assay used: immunoSEQ multiplex PCR; TCRdb lists only in-frame clones, some missing. This table has tens of thousands of clones, 90% to 95% appearing once. The rearrangement joins TRBV28 to TRBJ1-4; D not resolved. This TCR was sampled from a human donor in good health. The source material was T cells isolated from PBMCs. CDR3 loop: CASSFRTTNEKLFF. As DNA, the CDR3 is TGTGCCAGCAGTTTCCGTACAACTAATGAAAAACTGTTTTTT.